A single sample is the source of the 24 T cell receptor beta chains below, sequenced in a study of shared clonotypes between healthy human individuals. Data came from immunoSEQ multiplex PCR; TCRdb stores just in-frame clones and leaves some out. The repertoire holds a few million clones, approximately 93% seen once, with 0.39% in the top ten. The sequencing sample was made of naive CD4+ T cells from PBMCs. The subset is: CD45RA+ positively selected. The receptors originated from a man younger than 30 in good health. Some clones in this sample may be carry-over from other donors' samples.

The chain is built from TRBV9 and TRBJ1-1, with D possibly TRBD1 on 6 matching bases. V lost 0 bases to trimming and J lost 0 bases, with 9 bases between them. Germline V CDR1 and CDR2: SGDLS, YYNGEE. The CDR3 contains 15 residues. The CDR3 nucleotides read TGTGCCAGCAGCGTAGTTTCAGGGGTGAACACTGAAGCTTTCTTT. This encodes CASSVVSGVNTEAFF.

This clone was detected only once. The chain combines TRBV4-2 with TRBJ1-2; D not certain. Germline V gene lookup returns CDR1 LGHNA and CDR2 YNFKEQ. V lost 3 bases and J 2 bases, leaving 10 bases between the germline ends. The CDR3 runs 14 residues. CDR3 DNA sequence: TGTGCCAGCAGCCAGGCCGACGGAAACTATGGCTACACCTTC. This translates into CASSQADGNYGYTF.

This rearrangement joins TRBV6-1 to TRBJ2-5; D is perhaps TRBD1 (6 bases). The CDR3 length is 13 residues. Trimming shortened V by 4 bases and J by 3 bases, and 9 bases separated the two germline ends. Germline CDR1 is MNHNS and CDR2 is SASEGT. CDR3 nucleotide sequence: TGTGCCAGCAGTGCGGACAGAAAAGAGACCCAGTACTTC. Translated: CASSADRKETQYF.

The chain has TRBV7-3 and TRBJ2-3, with 10 bases matching TRBD2. The CDR3 runs to 16 residues. Germline V CDR1 and CDR2: SGHTA, FQGTGA. V was clipped by 5 bases and J by 5 bases; unmatched bases: 10. Here the CDR3 DNA reads TGTGCCAGCAGCGCCTGGACTAGCGGACGGGGAGATACGCAGTATTTT. Translated: CASSAWTSGRGDTQYF.

This clone has just one count. The rearrangement joins TRBV19 to TRBJ2-7, with D perhaps assigned TRBD1 or TRBD2 (5 bases each). The CDR3 is 13 amino acids. V was clipped by 6 bases and J by 6 bases, with 15 bases between them. Germline V lookup: CDR1 LNHDA, CDR2 SQIVND (reference sequence). The CDR3 region has the DNA TGTGCCAGTAGCGCCGGGACCTTTAGCGAGCAGTACTTC. The encoded protein is CASSAGTFSEQYF.

The chain couples TRBV7-2 to TRBJ2-1; unclear D gene. CDR3 length: 15 residues. V was clipped by 1 base and J by 2 bases, with 9 bases between them. Germline V gives CDR1 SGHTA, CDR2 FQGNSA. CDR3 sequence (DNA): TGTGCCAGCAGCTTAGACTGGGGTACCTACAATGAGCAGTTCTTC. Encoded protein: CASSLDWGTYNEQFF.

The J gene is TRBJ2-7, the V gene TRBV7-2, with 7 nucleotides matching TRBD2. The germline V gene has CDR1 SGHTA and CDR2 FQGNSA. CDR3 length: 15 residues. V dropped 5 bases and J dropped 2; count of bases not matched to a gene: 9. CDR3 nucleotide sequence: TGTGCCAGCAGCGCCTCGGGAGCGGGACCCTACGAGCAGTACTTC. This encodes CASSASGAGPYEQYF.

This chain links TRBV7-9 with TRBJ1-4, with D uncertain. The germline V gene encodes CDR1 SEHNR and CDR2 FQNEAQ (reference sequence). V was trimmed by 4 bases and J by 7 bases, leaving 16 bases between them. The CDR3 loop spans 15 amino acids. The CDR3 is CASSSSAGTGEKLFF. In nucleotides, the CDR3 is TGTGCCAGCAGCTCATCGGCGGGAACTGGTGAAAAACTGTTTTTT.

This chain uses TRBV6-5 with TRBJ2-1; 8 positions agree with TRBD1. The CDR3 length is 14 residues. Looked up from germline, CDR1 is MNHEY and CDR2 is SVGAGI. Germline trimming cut 8 bases from V and 0 bases from J; bases unmatched to any gene: 3. DNA for the CDR3: TGTGCCAGCGGGGACAGGTTCTCCTACAATGAGCAGTTCTTC. This encodes CASGDRFSYNEQFF.

The V call is TRBV28, the J call TRBJ1-2, with TRBD1 matching over 7 bases. CDR1 and CDR2 from the germline V gene are MDHEN and SYDVKM. The CDR3 is 13 amino acids. With V trimmed by 6 bases and J by 7 bases, 8 bases remained unmatched. In DNA form, the CDR3 reads TGTGCCAGCAGGACAATGCAGGGGGGTGGCTACACCTTC. Translation: CASRTMQGGGYTF.

The chain uses TRBV28 and TRBJ1-1; weak D call: TRBD1 (6 bases). The CDR3 sequence is 16 residues long. Trimming shortened V by 3 bases and J by 4 bases, and 18 bases separated the two germline ends. Germline loops: CDR1 MDHEN, CDR2 SYDVKM. This CDR3 is CASSFPLGGLVTEAFF. In nucleotides, the CDR3 is TGTGCCAGCAGTTTTCCATTAGGGGGTCTAGTCACTGAAGCTTTCTTT.

The chain has TRBV10-3 and TRBJ1-4; 10 bases fit TRBD1. CDR3 length: 14 residues. Looked up from germline, CDR1 is ENHRY and CDR2 is SYGVKD. V gave up 4 bases and J gave up 7 bases; unmatched junction bases: 3. The CDR3 DNA reads as TGTGCCATCAGTGTTGACAGGGGGCCTGAAAAACTGTTTTTT. Its protein is CAISVDRGPEKLFF.

This sequence joins TRBV5-4 and TRBJ1-4; 9 nucleotides agree with TRBD1. The CDR3 covers 16 residues. CDR1 is SGHNT, CDR2 YYREEE, per germline (reference sequence). Trimming cost V 3 bases and J 1 base; bases outside gene matches: 4. CDR3 region: CASSSDRGGTNEKLFF. Written as DNA, the CDR3 is TGTGCCAGCAGCTCGGACAGGGGTGGAACTAATGAAAAACTGTTTTTT.

This sequence joins TRBV5-1 and TRBJ2-2; tentative D call: TRBD2 (6 bases). V was clipped by 0 bases and J by 9 bases, with 12 bases between them. The CDR3 sequence is 14 residues long. Germline V gene data show CDR1 as SGHRS and CDR2 as YFSETQ. DNA for the CDR3: TGCGCCAGCAGCTTGGCCGTCGGCGGGAGGGAGCTGTTTTTT. Translating gives CASSLAVGGRELFF.

This chain joins TRBV5-1 and TRBJ2-2, with 10 bases that match TRBD2. The CDR3 is made up of 17 amino acids. CDR1 and CDR2 from the germline V gene are SGHRS and YFSETQ. V trimming: 4 bases; J trimming: 2 bases; junction bases outside the gene matches: 8. The chain's CDR3 is CASSATLAGVNTGELFF. In DNA form, the CDR3 reads TGCGCCAGCAGCGCTACGCTAGCGGGAGTAAACACCGGGGAGCTGTTTTTT.

The chain combines TRBV10-1 with TRBJ1-1; tentative D call: TRBD1 (6 bases). Germline CDR1 and CDR2: WNHNN and SYGVQD (reference sequence). The CDR3 runs 14 residues. V lost 6 bases and J lost 0, with 11 bases in between. The CDR3 sequence: CASRGGQMNTEAFF. CDR3 coding DNA: TGCGCCAGCAGGGGAGGACAGATGAACACTGAAGCTTTCTTT.

Comments on this clone: In the same sample, other DNA sequences code for this CDR3. The chain links TRBV5-1 to TRBJ2-5, with D possibly being TRBD1 (5 bases). CDR1 and CDR2 (germline): SGHRS, YFSETQ. The CDR3 spans 14 residues. V was cut by 0 bases and J by 5 bases, with 11 bases left in between. The CDR3 nucleotides are TGCGCCAGCAGCTTGGAGGGGCCTGGGGAGACCCAGTACTTC. Amino acids: CASSLEGPGETQYF.

This chain links TRBV4-1 with TRBJ2-1, with D maybe TRBD2 (5 bases). In germline, CDR1 is MGHRA, CDR2 YSYEKL. The CDR3 extends over 16 amino acids. Trimming pared 5 bases from V and 0 bases from J, leaving 14 bases between. This CDR3 reads CASSDEGHFSYNEQFF. Here the CDR3 DNA reads TGCGCCAGCAGCGACGAGGGTCACTTCTCCTACAATGAGCAGTTCTTC.

This sequence joins TRBV7-9 and TRBJ1-2, with a tentative D call TRBD1 (6 bases). This CDR3 is built from 15 residues. Germline V gene sequence: CDR1 SEHNR, CDR2 FQNEAQ (reference sequence). Trimming cost V 4 bases and J 0 bases, with 12 bases left between them. The CDR3 spells CASSSMDRPNYGYTF. CDR3 DNA: TGTGCCAGCAGCTCAATGGACAGACCTAACTATGGCTACACCTTC. The variable domain in full, completed from reference TRBV7-9 and TRBJ1-2, reads DTGVSQNPRHKITKRGQNVTFRCDPISEHNRLYWYRQTLGQGPEFLTYFQNEAQLEKSRLLSDRFSAERPKGSFSTLEIQRTEQGDSAMYLCASSSMDRPNYGYTFGSGTRLTVV.

The genes are TRBV4-1 and TRBJ2-1; 7 bases line up with TRBD1. This CDR3 contains 16 residues. Germline loops: CDR1 MGHRA, CDR2 YSYEKL. V trimming: 5 bases; J trimming: 5 bases; junction bases outside the gene matches: 12. Written as DNA, the CDR3 is TGCGCCAGCAGCGCCCGCACGCGACAGGGCCACAATGAGCAGTTCTTC. Translated, it gives CASSARTRQGHNEQFF.

This rearrangement joins TRBV28 to TRBJ1-2; perhaps TRBD1 as D (5 bases). V was trimmed by 5 bases and J by 2 bases, leaving 12 bases between them. Germline V gives CDR1 MDHEN, CDR2 SYDVKM. This CDR3 has 14 amino acids. The CDR3 bases are TGTGCCAGCAGTCCACCCAGGACAAACTATGGCTACACCTTC. This translates into CASSPPRTNYGYTF.

The chain links TRBV19 to TRBJ1-5, with D unresolved. Germline V CDR1 and CDR2: LNHDA, SQIVND (reference sequence). The CDR3 loop spans 15 amino acids. Between the trimmed V and J ends, which lost 3 bases and 1 base, there was a span of 10 bases. The DNA of the CDR3 is TGTGCCAGTAGTATCCCCGGGATCAGCAATCAGCCCCAGCATTTT. Translated: CASSIPGISNQPQHF.

This chain connects TRBV6-1 to TRBJ2-1; the match to TRBD2 covers 12 bases. The CDR3 sequence is 17 residues long. The V gene end was trimmed by 3 bases and the J gene end by 2 bases; junction bases not matched to a gene: 5. Germline lookup yields CDR1 MNHNS and CDR2 SASEGT. Here the CDR3 reads CASSDGTSGFPYNEQFF. The CDR3 DNA sequence: TGTGCCAGCAGTGACGGGACTAGCGGGTTTCCCTACAATGAGCAGTTCTTC.

The genes are TRBV2 and TRBJ2-4; 10 positions agree with TRBD2. V shed 5 bases, J shed 5 bases, and the junction held 6 bases outside the gene matches. The CDR3 has 15 amino acids. Germline V CDR1 and CDR2: SNHLY, FYNNEI. The CDR3 here is CASSPLTSGENIQYF. CDR3 DNA: TGTGCCAGCAGTCCCCTAACTAGCGGGGAAAACATTCAGTACTTC.